These T cell receptor beta chains were read from a single sample in a study of post-analysis software for immune sequencing data. MiXCR, run by TCRdb on the PCR reads, gives a single entry per CDR3 protein. The top ten hold 9.5% to 13% of the sample, which has about 500,000 distinct CDR3 sequences, around 40% seen once. Sample: blood. These receptors came from a girl under 18 with multiple sclerosis. The CDR3 runs from the conserved cysteine through the conserved F or W. A D gene is named only where the DNA matches it firmly. Size tells how often a clone was seen (once, few, many) or the class of an expanded clone, and some rows leave it out.

length: 14; D: .; size: .; V: TRBV7-3; J: TRBJ2-7; DNA: TGTGCCAGCAGCTCCAACGTGCCCCCCTACGAGCAGTACTTC; CDR3: CASSSNVPPYEQYF
length: 15; D: .; size: .; V: TRBV7-2; J: TRBJ2-1; DNA: TGTGCCAGCAGCTTAGCCTCGGGAGCCTACAATGAGCAGTTCTTC; CDR3: CASSLASGAYNEQFF
length: 14; D: .; size: .; V: TRBV28; J: TRBJ1-1; DNA: TGTGCCAGCAGTTCACAGGGAGGGGACACTGAAGCTTTCTTT; CDR3: CASSSQGGDTEAFF
length: 13; D: .; size: few; V: TRBV12-3/TRBV12-4; J: TRBJ1-2; DNA: TGTGCCAGCAGTGTCTTTTTGGGACGGGACTACACCTTC; CDR3: CASSVFLGRDYTF
length: 17; D: TRBD2; size: .; V: TRBV28; J: TRBJ2-5; DNA: TGTGCCAGCAGTTCATTAGCGGGAGGGGAGTACCAAGAGACCCAGTACTTC; CDR3: CASSSLAGGEYQETQYF
length: 14; D: .; size: .; V: TRBV7-9; J: TRBJ2-5; DNA: TGTGCCAGCAGCTTAGAAGCGCTCCAAGAGACCCAGTACTTC; CDR3: CASSLEALQETQYF
length: 17; D: .; size: few; V: TRBV27; J: TRBJ2-6; DNA: TGTGCCAGCAGTCCCCCCCGCTCCCTCTCTGGGGCCAACGTCCTGACTTTC; CDR3: CASSPPRSLSGANVLTF
length: 16; D: .; size: .; V: TRBV2; J: TRBJ2-5; DNA: TGTGCCAGCAGTGAATCCTTACTAGCCTCCCAAGAGACCCAGTACTTC; CDR3: CASSESLLASQETQYF
length: 14; D: .; size: .; V: TRBV21-1; J: TRBJ1-5; DNA: TGTGCCAGCAGAAGGGGGTGCATTGGTCAGCCCCAGCATTTT; CDR3: CASRRGCIGQPQHF
length: 13; D: TRBD1; size: .; V: TRBV6-5; J: TRBJ1-1; DNA: TGTGCCAGCAGTTACGGGACAGGGGTTGAAGCTTTCTTT; CDR3: CASSYGTGVEAFF
length: 16; D: .; size: .; V: TRBV12-3/TRBV12-4; J: TRBJ1-5; DNA: TGTGCCAGCAGTTTCAGGGTCGGGAGTAGCAATCAGCCCCAGCATTTT; CDR3: CASSFRVGSSNQPQHF
length: 11; D: .; size: .; V: TRBV7-8; J: TRBJ2-3; DNA: TGTGCCACCCGGGTCCCAGATACGCAGTATTTT; CDR3: CATRVPDTQYF
length: 15; D: .; size: .; V: TRBV20-1; J: TRBJ2-7; DNA: TGCAGTGCTAACCCCGTCCGTCGGAGAACCTACGAGCAGTACTTC; CDR3: CSANPVRRRTYEQYF
length: 15; D: .; size: few; V: TRBV7-3; J: TRBJ2-7; DNA: TGTGCCGGCAGCTTAGGAGTTGGGGTGACCTACGAGCAGTACTTC; CDR3: CAGSLGVGVTYEQYF
length: 14; D: TRBD1; size: .; V: TRBV6-6; J: TRBJ1-4; DNA: TGTGCCAGCAGTTACTGGGACAGTAATGAAAAACTGTTTTTT; CDR3: CASSYWDSNEKLFF
length: 15; D: TRBD1; size: .; V: TRBV7-3; J: TRBJ2-1; DNA: TGTGCCAGCAGCAGAACAGGGGCGGCGGTGAATGAGCAGTTCTTC; CDR3: CASSRTGAAVNEQFF
length: 18; D: TRBD2; size: few; V: TRBV28; J: TRBJ2-1; DNA: TGTGCCAGCAGCTCTACCGGACTAGCGGGAGGGACTGGCAATGAGCAGTTCTTC; CDR3: CASSSTGLAGGTGNEQFF
length: 17; D: .; size: .; V: TRBV4-3; J: TRBJ2-3; DNA: TGCGCCAGCAGCCAAGAACTCGCCCCCGAGTTCACAGATACGCAGTATTTT; CDR3: CASSQELAPEFTDTQYF
length: 14; D: .; size: .; V: TRBV12-3/TRBV12-4; J: TRBJ1-2; DNA: TGTGCCAGCAGTTTGGGCAGGGTTGACTATGGCTACACCTTC; CDR3: CASSLGRVDYGYTF
length: 14; D: .; size: few; V: TRBV9; J: TRBJ2-4; DNA: TGTGCCAGCAGTACGGGTTACAGCAAAAACATTCAGTACTTC; CDR3: CASSTGYSKNIQYF
length: 15; D: TRBD1; size: .; V: TRBV20-1; J: TRBJ2-7; DNA: TGCAGTGCTACCGACAGGGGGCGCGGGTCGGTGGAGCAGTACTTC; CDR3: CSATDRGRGSVEQYF
length: 16; D: TRBD2; size: .; V: TRBV7-9; J: TRBJ2-1; DNA: TGTGCCAGCAGTTTCCGCGGGGGAGTCTCCTACAATGAGCAGTTCTTC; CDR3: CASSFRGGVSYNEQFF
length: 15; D: .; size: .; V: TRBV6-5; J: TRBJ1-1; DNA: TGTGCCAGCAGTTACTCACCGACAGGGAACACTGAAGCTTTCTTT; CDR3: CASSYSPTGNTEAFF
length: 14; D: .; size: .; V: TRBV4-1; J: TRBJ1-5; DNA: TGCGCCAGCAGCCGAGAGGGACTCAATCAGCCCCAGCATTTT; CDR3: CASSREGLNQPQHF
length: 15; D: .; size: .; V: TRBV20-1; J: TRBJ1-1; DNA: TGCAGTGCTAGAGACGGCTCCGGGGTCAACACTGAAGCTTTCTTT; CDR3: CSARDGSGVNTEAFF
length: 16; D: .; size: few; V: TRBV3-1; J: TRBJ2-1; DNA: TGTGCCAGCAGCCAATATGCGGGCCTCTCCTACAATGAGCAGTTCTTC; CDR3: CASSQYAGLSYNEQFF